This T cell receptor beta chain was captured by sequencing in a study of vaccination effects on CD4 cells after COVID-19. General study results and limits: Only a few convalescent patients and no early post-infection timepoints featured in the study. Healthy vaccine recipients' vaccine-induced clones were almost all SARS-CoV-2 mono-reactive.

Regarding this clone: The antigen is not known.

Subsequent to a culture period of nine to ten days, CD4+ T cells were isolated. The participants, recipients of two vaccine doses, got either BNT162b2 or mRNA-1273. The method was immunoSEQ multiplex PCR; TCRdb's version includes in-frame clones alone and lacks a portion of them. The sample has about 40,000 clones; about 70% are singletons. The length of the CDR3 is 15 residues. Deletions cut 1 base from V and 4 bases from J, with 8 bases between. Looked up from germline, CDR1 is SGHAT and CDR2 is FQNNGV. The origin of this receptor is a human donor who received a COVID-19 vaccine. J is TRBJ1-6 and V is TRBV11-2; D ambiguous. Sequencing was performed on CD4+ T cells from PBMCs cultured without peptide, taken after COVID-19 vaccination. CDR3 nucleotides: TGTGCCAGCAGCTTAGGTGGAGGGTATAATTCACCCCTCCACTTT. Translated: CASSLGGGYNSPLHF.